The clone carrying this T cell receptor beta chain was picked up many times. Uncontrolled infections, other autoimmune diseases, pregnancy or lactation barred patients from enrollment. The sample is drawn from a study of Graves' ophthalmopathy and Graves' hyperthyroidism. Germline assignment: CDR1 MNHEY and CDR2 SVGAGI. The CDR3 spans 14 residues. V dropped 6 bases and J dropped 4; count of bases not matched to a gene: 7. Amplification from RNA transcripts yielded the TCR beta CDR3 regions. The first round was an RT-PCR with HTBI primers, and the second round was a multiplex PCR. TCRdb independently ran MiXCR on the multiplex PCR reads; one entry per CDR3 protein. The table lists 300,000 to 500,000 distinct CDR3 sequences, 15% of them singletons.

The rearrangement uses TRBV6-5 and TRBJ2-5; TRBD1 matches 8 bases. The receptor's source is a young woman with stable Graves' hyperthyroidism. The sequenced sample was peripheral blood. The CDR3 DNA sequence: TGTGCCAGCAGGCTCGACAGGGGAAGAGAGACCCAGTACTTC. Amino acids: CASRLDRGRETQYF.